This entry concerns a single T cell receptor (beta chain). The antigen remains unidentified. The data originate from a study of cytomegalovirus exposure and HLA in healthy donors. Points from the study as a whole: In a later analysis, an Asian-associated ancestry cluster reportedly showed fewer N-insertions than the approximately 640-donor mean. TCR beta chains associated with HLA were, in a later analysis, more clonally expanded than equally common others. Across donors, presence/absence analyses took sequencing depth to be roughly uniform.

PCR employed 60 Vbeta and 13 Jbeta primers. Sequencing was performed with immunoSEQ multiplex PCR; in TCRdb, only in-frame clones are kept and a portion is missing. The sample includes approximately 130,000 clones, roughly 80% of them seen just once. V shed 4 bases, J shed 9 bases, and the junction held 12 bases outside the gene matches. The CDR3 spans 15 residues. Per the germline V gene, CDR1 is SQVTM and CDR2 is ANQGSEA. This receptor was identified in a man between 45 and 60 years old in good health and CMV-seronegative. Source material: PBMCs. The J gene is TRBJ2-1, the V gene TRBV29-1, with 10 bases fitting TRBD2. CDR3 DNA: TGCAGCGTTGCAAAGGCGCTAGCGGGAGATCCTGAGCAGTTCTTC. As protein: CSVAKALAGDPEQFF.